The 13 T cell receptor beta chains in this list originate from one sample, sequenced in a study of blood T cells in healthy people across ages. Primers used in a second PCR of roughly 6 to 11 cycles were a sample-barcoded 5' primer and a J-beta primer mix. TCRdb called the 5' RACE reads again in MiXCR, with one record for every CDR3 protein. The table shows some 900,000 distinct CDR3 sequences, with under 50% occurring only once. Sample: blood. The receptors stem from a man aged 25-45 years in good health.

The genes are TRBV6-2 or TRBV6-3 and TRBJ2-1; 12 nucleotides match TRBD2. The length of the CDR3 is 16 residues. V was clipped by 6 bases and J by 10 bases; unmatched bases: 13. The germline V gene encodes CDR1 MNHEY and CDR2 SVGEGT. CDR3 residues: CASSRFASGGAREQFF. DNA for the CDR3: TGTGCCAGCAGCCGCTTCGCTAGCGGGGGGGCTCGGGAGCAGTTCTTC.

Many counts were recorded for this clonotype. This chain joins TRBV14 and TRBJ2-3; D not certain. The CDR3 extends over 13 amino acids. Germline V gives CDR1 SGHDN, CDR2 FVKESK. V dropped 0 bases and J dropped 3 bases, with 4 bases sitting between them. The CDR3 reads CASSQERTDTQYF. The CDR3 DNA reads TGTGCCAGCAGCCAAGAAAGGACAGATACGCAGTATTTT. The whole variable domain, filled in from reference TRBV14 and TRBJ2-3, reads EAGVTQFPSHSVIEKGQTVTLRCDPISGHDNLYWYRRVMGKEIKFLLHFVKESKQDESGMPNNRFLAERTGGTYSTLKVQPAELEDSGVYFCASSQERTDTQYFGPGTRLTVL.

This chain uses TRBV11-1 with TRBJ1-2, with 8 bases matching TRBD1. CDR3 length: 14 residues. V shed 5 bases and J 7 bases; nucleotides not matched to a gene: 9. Germline V gene data show CDR1 as SGHAT and CDR2 as FQDESV (reference sequence). The CDR3 region is CASSPNPGGTGYTF. The CDR3 nucleotides read TGTGCCAGCAGCCCAAATCCAGGGGGCACTGGCTACACCTTC.

The rearrangement uses TRBV4-1 and TRBJ1-1; no firm D call. V lost 1 base to trimming and J lost 7 bases, with 13 bases between them. Per germline, CDR1 MGHRA and CDR2 YSYEKL. The CDR3 contains 14 residues. CDR3 amino acids: CASSQASGGVEAFF. CDR3 nucleotide sequence: TGCGCCAGCAGCCAAGCTTCAGGTGGGGTTGAAGCTTTCTTT.

This clonotype was observed a single time. V is TRBV29-1 and J is TRBJ1-4; 8 bases map to TRBD1. The CDR3 is made up of 13 amino acids. The trim removed 7 bases at V and 5 bases at J, leaving 6 bases unmatched. Germline lookup yields CDR1 SQVTM and CDR2 ANQGSEA. DNA of the CDR3: TGCAGCGCAGGGACAGGTCTGAATGAAAAACTGTTTTTT. Its translation is CSAGTGLNEKLFF.

This clonotype was observed a few times. The V and J genes are TRBV4-1 and TRBJ2-5; 9 bases are shared with TRBD2. The CDR3 length is 16 residues. Germline values: CDR1 MGHRA, CDR2 YSYEKL. With 1 base clipped from V and 11 bases from J, the junction kept 14 bases outside the gene matches. This CDR3 is CASSQGPGLAFEEQYF. The CDR3 region has the DNA TGCGCCAGCAGCCAAGGACCGGGACTAGCCTTTGAAGAGCAGTACTTC.

V and J are TRBV7-2 and TRBJ1-1; D not certain. This CDR3 spans 12 amino acids. The germline V gene has CDR1 SGHTA and CDR2 FQGNSA. V was clipped by 1 base and J by 6 bases, with 6 bases between them. The CDR3 sequence is CASSLVSAEAFF. Here the CDR3 DNA reads TGTGCCAGCAGCTTAGTGTCGGCTGAAGCTTTCTTT.

The V and J genes are TRBV7-9 and TRBJ1-1, with D possibly TRBD1 on 5 matching bases. Per germline, CDR1 SEHNR and CDR2 FQNEAQ (reference sequence). V gave up 10 bases and J gave up 6 bases, with 18 bases separating them. The CDR3 contains 13 residues. The CDR3 here is CANRPVVGPEAFF. CDR3 DNA sequence: TGTGCCAACAGGCCTGTAGTTGGTCCTGAAGCTTTCTTT.

This sequence joins TRBV7-9 and TRBJ1-6, with 9 bases lining up with TRBD1. J lost 7 bases, V lost 1 base, and 2 bases had no gene match. The CDR3 has 15 amino acids. Germline V CDR1 and CDR2: SEHNR, FQNEAQ (reference sequence). CDR3 sequence: CASSLGDRENSPLHF. CDR3 sequence (DNA): TGTGCCAGCAGCTTAGGGGACAGGGAGAATTCACCCCTCCACTTT.

This clonotype showed up just a few times. The CDR3 loop is CASSQALASGGAFYEQYF. As DNA, the CDR3 is TGCGCCAGCAGCCAAGCGTTGGCTAGCGGGGGGGCCTTTTACGAGCAGTACTTC. The chain couples TRBV4-3 to TRBJ2-7; 12 bases are shared with TRBD2. This CDR3 is built from 18 residues. Per the germline V gene, CDR1 is LGHNA and CDR2 is YSLEER. Unmatched junction bases numbered 11, after V lost 1 base and J lost 4 bases.

The rearrangement links TRBV4-1 to TRBJ1-5; D not certain. Germline V gives CDR1 MGHRA, CDR2 YSYEKL. This CDR3 has 15 amino acids. V gave up 1 base and J gave up 1 base, with 8 bases separating them. CDR3 nucleotide sequence: TGCGCCAGCAGCCAAGGGCAGGTCAGCAATCAGCCCCAGCATTTT. It codes for CASSQGQVSNQPQHF.

This clonotype appeared a few times. V usage is TRBV29-1 and J usage is TRBJ1-1; D is perhaps TRBD1 (6 bases). CDR1 is SQVTM, CDR2 ANQGSEA, per germline. V was clipped by 7 bases and J by 0 bases, with 12 bases between them. The CDR3 length is 13 residues. This chain's CDR3 is CSGTGHLNTEAFF. The CDR3 DNA follows: TGCAGCGGTACGGGACACCTGAACACTGAAGCTTTCTTT.

This clonotype has a handful of counts. The chain carries TRBV9 and TRBJ2-4; D gene unclear. The J call may be mistaken, given a closer DNA end match to TRBJ2-7. CDR1 is SGDLS, CDR2 YYNGEE, per germline. There are 14 residues in the CDR3. CDR3 loop: CASSVASEPYEQYF. The CDR3 DNA is TGTGCCAGCAGCGTAGCGTCGGAACCCTACGAGCAGTACTTC.